This T cell receptor (beta chain) was captured by sequencing in a study of post-analysis software for immune sequencing data. This CDR3 spans 16 amino acids. V lost 0 bases and J lost 0, with 12 bases in between. Germline V gene data show CDR1 as MNHNY and CDR2 as SVGAGI (reference sequence). Study conclusions and caveats: F measure clustering grouped samples strongly by preparation batch. Roughly five TRBV segments appeared more often in patients than in controls, and TRBV5-6, TRBV5-1 and TRBV20-1 were among these.

Of note for this clonotype: Its antigen is currently unknown.

Tagging with unique molecular identifiers was a feature of the TCR beta cDNA libraries. TCRdb independently ran MiXCR on the PCR reads; one entry per CDR3 protein. The profile shows about 820,000 distinct CDR3 sequences, approximately 50% of them singletons. Material for sequencing was blood. V usage is TRBV6-6 and J usage is TRBJ2-7, with no clear D. The TCR comes from a girl aged 5-17 years with multiple sclerosis. CDR3 coding DNA: TGTGCCAGCAGTTACTCGGTAACAGACCCCTCCTACGAGCAGTACTTC. The encoded protein is CASSYSVTDPSYEQYF.